This T cell receptor (beta chain) was identified during a study of cytomegalovirus exposure and HLA in healthy donors. Notes on the study in general: Rarity characterized most TCR sequences, yet some public TCRs appeared in many donors. CMV antigen specificity of a few CMV-associated chains was confirmed in vitro. Subsequent analysis of the roughly 120 validation repertoires found a tendency for first-cohort TCR clusters to co-occur. Researchers catalogued around 150 TCR beta chains as cytomegalovirus-associated.

The CDR3 extends over 16 amino acids. V dropped 0 bases and J dropped 10; count of bases not matched to a gene: 7. In germline, CDR1 is MNHEY, CDR2 SVGAGI. Points on this clone: Its matching antigen is unknown.

Profiled with immunoSEQ multiplex PCR; TCRdb holds only in-frame clones, not every one. The sample includes about 43,000 clones, roughly 92% of them seen just once. Specimen: PBMCs. The V gene is TRBV6-5, the J gene TRBJ1-6, with 9 bases that match TRBD1. The receptor comes from a man aged 18-30 years in good health and CMV-seronegative. CDR3 residues: CASSYSRQGDRSPLHF. In nucleotides, the CDR3 is TGTGCCAGCAGTTACTCGAGACAGGGGGATAGATCACCCCTCCACTTT.